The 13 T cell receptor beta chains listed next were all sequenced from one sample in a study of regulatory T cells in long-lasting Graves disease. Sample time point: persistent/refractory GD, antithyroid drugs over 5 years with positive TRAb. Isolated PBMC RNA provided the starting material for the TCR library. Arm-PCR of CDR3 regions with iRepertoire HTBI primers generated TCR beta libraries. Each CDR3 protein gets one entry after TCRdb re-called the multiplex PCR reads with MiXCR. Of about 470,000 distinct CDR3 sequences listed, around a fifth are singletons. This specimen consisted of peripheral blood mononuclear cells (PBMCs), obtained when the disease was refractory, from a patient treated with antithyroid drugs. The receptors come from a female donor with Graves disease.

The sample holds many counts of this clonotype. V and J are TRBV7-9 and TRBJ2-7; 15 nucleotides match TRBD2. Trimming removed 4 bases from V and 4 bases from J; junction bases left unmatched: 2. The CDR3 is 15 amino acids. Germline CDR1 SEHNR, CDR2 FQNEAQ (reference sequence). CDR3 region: CASSWGLAGGYEQYF. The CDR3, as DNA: TGTGCCAGCAGCTGGGGACTAGCGGGAGGTTACGAGCAGTACTTC.

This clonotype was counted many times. The CDR3 here is CASFRDPKEGQPQHF. Here the CDR3 DNA reads TGTGCCAGCTTCCGGGACCCGAAAGAGGGTCAGCCCCAGCATTTT. J is TRBJ1-5 and V is TRBV28, with a possible D match to TRBD1 (5 bases). The CDR3 extends over 15 amino acids. In germline, CDR1 is MDHEN, CDR2 SYDVKM. V lost 8 bases and J 6 bases, leaving 20 bases between the germline ends.

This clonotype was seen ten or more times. The chain's CDR3 is CASSLVGERGTYEQYF. CDR3 sequence (DNA): TGTGCCAGCAGCTTAGTGGGGGAGAGGGGTACCTACGAGCAGTACTTC. The chain combines TRBV11-2 with TRBJ2-7, with D possibly being TRBD1 or TRBD2 (5 bases each). The V end was cut by 1 base, the J end by 2 bases, with 15 bases between. Germline CDR1 is SGHAT and CDR2 is FQNNGV. There are 16 residues in the CDR3.

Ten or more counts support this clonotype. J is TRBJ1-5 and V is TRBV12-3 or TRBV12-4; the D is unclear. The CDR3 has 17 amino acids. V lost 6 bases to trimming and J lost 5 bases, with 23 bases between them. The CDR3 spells CASSPPGISVSYQPQHF. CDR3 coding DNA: TGTGCCAGCAGCCCTCCCGGGATTTCCGTCTCTTATCAGCCCCAGCATTTT.

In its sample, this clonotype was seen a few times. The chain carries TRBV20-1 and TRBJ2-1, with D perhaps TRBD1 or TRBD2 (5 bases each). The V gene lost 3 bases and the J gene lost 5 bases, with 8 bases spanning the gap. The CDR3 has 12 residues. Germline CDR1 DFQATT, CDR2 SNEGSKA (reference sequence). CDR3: CSARGTHNEQFF. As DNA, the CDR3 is TGCAGTGCTAGGGGGACGCACAATGAGCAGTTCTTC.

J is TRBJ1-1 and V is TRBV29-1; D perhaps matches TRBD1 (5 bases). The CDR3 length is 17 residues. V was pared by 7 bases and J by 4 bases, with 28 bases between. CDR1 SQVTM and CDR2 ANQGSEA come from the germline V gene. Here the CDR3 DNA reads TGCAGCGCCCCCCGGGGCCCCACAGGCGCCGGGGGCACTGAAGCTTTCTTT. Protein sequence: CSAPRGPTGAGGTEAFF.

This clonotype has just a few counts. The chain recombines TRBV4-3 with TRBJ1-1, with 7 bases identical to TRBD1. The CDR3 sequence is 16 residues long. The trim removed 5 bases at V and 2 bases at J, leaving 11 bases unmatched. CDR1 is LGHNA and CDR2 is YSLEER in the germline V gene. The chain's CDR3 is CASSERETGINTEAFF. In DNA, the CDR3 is TGCGCCAGCAGCGAAAGGGAGACAGGGATCAACACTGAAGCTTTCTTT.

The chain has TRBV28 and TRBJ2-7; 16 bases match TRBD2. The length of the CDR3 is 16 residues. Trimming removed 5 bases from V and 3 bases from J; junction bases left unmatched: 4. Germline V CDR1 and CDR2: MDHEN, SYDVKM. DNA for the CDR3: TGTGCCAGCAGTCTGGGACTAGCGGGAGGGCGCTACGAGCAGTACTTC. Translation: CASSLGLAGGRYEQYF.

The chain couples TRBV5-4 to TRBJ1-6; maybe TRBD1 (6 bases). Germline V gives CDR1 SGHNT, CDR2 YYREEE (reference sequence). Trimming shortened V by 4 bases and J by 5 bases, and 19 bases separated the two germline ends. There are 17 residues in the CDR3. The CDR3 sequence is CASSQDLGQGNNSPLHF. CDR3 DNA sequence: TGTGCCAGCAGCCAAGATCTAGGGCAGGGGAATAATTCACCCCTCCACTTT.

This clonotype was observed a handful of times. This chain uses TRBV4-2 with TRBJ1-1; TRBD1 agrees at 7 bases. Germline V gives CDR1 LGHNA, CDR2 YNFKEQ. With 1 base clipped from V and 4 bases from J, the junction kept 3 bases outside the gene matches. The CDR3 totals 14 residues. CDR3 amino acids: CASSQASGGTEAFF. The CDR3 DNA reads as TGTGCCAGCAGCCAAGCATCAGGGGGCACTGAAGCTTTCTTT.

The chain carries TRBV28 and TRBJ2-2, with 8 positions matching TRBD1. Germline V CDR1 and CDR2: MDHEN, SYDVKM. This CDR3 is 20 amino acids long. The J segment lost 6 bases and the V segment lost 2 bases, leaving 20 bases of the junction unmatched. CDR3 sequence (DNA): TGTGCCAGCAGTTTACCAACCAGGGGGCCAGACAGGGTGAAATCCGGGGAGCTGTTTTTT. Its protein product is CASSLPTRGPDRVKSGELFF.

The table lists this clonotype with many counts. In DNA, the CDR3 is TGTGCCAGCAGTTACTCGGAGGGGGCATGGTATGGCTACACCTTC. As protein: CASSYSEGAWYGYTF. The chain combines TRBV6-5 with TRBJ1-2; TRBD1 matches at 7 bases. The CDR3 covers 15 residues. CDR1 and CDR2 (germline): MNHEY, SVGAGI. Trimming took 0 bases from V and 5 from J; bases not matched to a gene: 6.

CDR3 coding DNA: TGTGCCAGCAGCTTCGAAGGGCCCTTATTCGCGAACACCGGGGAGCTGTTTTTT. Its protein is CASSFEGPLFANTGELFF. The chain recombines TRBV7-2 with TRBJ2-2, with no clear D. Trimming took 3 bases from V and 0 from J, leaving 17 bases between them. Germline V gene lookup returns CDR1 SGHTA and CDR2 FQGNSA. The CDR3 loop spans 18 amino acids. Full variable domain (missing parts from reference TRBV7-2 and TRBJ2-2): GAGVSQSPSNKVTEKGKDVELRCDPISGHTALYWYRQSLGQGLEFLIYFQGNSAPDKSGLPSDRFSAERTGGSVSTLTIQRTQQEDSAVYLCASSFEGPLFANTGELFFGEGSRLTVL.